The TCR beta chain under discussion was sequenced for a study of cytomegalovirus exposure and HLA in healthy donors (dated by TCRdb to 2016 to 2017). With respect to the entire study: According to an earlier analysis of 587 of the donors, some 180 million T cells yielded roughly 100 million unique TCR beta sequences and more than 250 Gb of sequence data. An early release that covered fewer than 750 HLA-typed donors contained 300 to 350 gigabases of sequencing data and around 80 million unique TCR sequences. Across 398 genotyped donors of the cohort, an average of roughly 200,000 unique TCR beta nucleotide sequences per donor were sequenced, and 15% to 20% of those sequences were non-productive. The number of donors typed differed by locus, with roughly 620-630 for A, B, C, DRB1 and DQB1, over 500 for DQA1, 600 to 610 for DPA1, and 450 to 480 for DPB1. Among the approximately 400 genotyped donors, roughly 80% belonged to the genetic ancestry cluster associated with self-reported Caucasian donors. The study combined high-throughput TCR immunosequencing, statistical association of individual TCRs with disease status, and machine learning to predict cytomegalovirus infection status. The aim of the study was to test whether cataloging public T cell receptors could identify signatures of past pathogen exposure. In the later analysis, no new phenotypic data were used to find candidate immune exposures; instead, reliance was placed on TCR beta sequences and their occurrence across donors. In a later genetic analysis, genome-wide SNP genotypes for about 65% of the roughly 670 donors were used, and that subset was treated as a discovery cohort. Roughly 5 DR-DQ haplotypes were treated as single units for association and clustering because of strong linkage in the cohort. Donor age, sex, ethnicity and CMV serostatus were collected together with the repertoire data. A separate validation cohort of 90 to 150 different subjects was used in addition to the approximately 700-subject first cohort. The study profiled the T cell repertoires of under 850 subjects by immunosequencing and related them to cytomegalovirus serostatus. An earlier analysis of 587 of the donors used high-throughput TCR beta sequencing to judge whether each TCR beta V gene segment behaved as functional or pseudogenic. Both class I and class II loci were covered by HLA typing, at four-digit resolution. Every discovery cohort repertoire had been produced on one sequencing platform. A later analysis re-examined previously published TCR beta repertoires from roughly 650 donors and added high-resolution HLA genotyping to investigate patterns of TCR occurrence. The research as a whole found: Most CMV-associated TCR beta chains appeared to be HLA-restricted in a later analysis, and the HLA associations seemed to be driven largely by CMV exposure. A total of about 150 TCR beta chains were listed by the study as associated with cytomegalovirus. The only immune exposure information available for the cohort was CMV serostatus. According to a later analysis, TCR association rates differed among HLA loci, with DRB1 alleles showing the most associated TCRs and HLA-C alleles showing the fewest. Across donors, most TCR sequences were observed very rarely, whereas some public TCRs were present in many individuals. A further reported finding was that TCR beta sequences accurately predicted the HLA-A and HLA-B alleles for most subjects in the first cohort. V-gene and J-gene trimming of TCR beta chains was associated with a missense DCLRE1C variant in a later genetic analysis, and the association was replicated in an independent cohort. In a later genetic analysis, fewer N-insertions in productive TCRs were reported among donors in an Asian-associated ancestry cluster than the roughly 640-donor mean. Specific HLA alleles were associated with about 17,000 TCR beta sequences at a false discovery rate of 0.05 in a later analysis. The authors suggested that the approach could potentially be extended to other disease states and immunological phenotypes. A cluster of highly shared sequence variants was judged likely to be a technical artifact of the sequencing pipeline. Correlated functional status among segregating V segments might be attributable to linkage disequilibrium, but an unknown experimental factor could not be ruled out. Because HLA typing was unavailable for some donors at each locus, only the typed subset was used in association tests. According to a later analysis, parvovirus B19, influenza, CMV and Epstein-Barr virus appeared linked to several top co-occurrence clusters. Because counts were too low, around 18 rarely observed V segments, including chromosome 9 orphons, were left out of the earlier analysis of a few hundred of the donors. In an earlier analysis of approximately 590 of the donors, most TCR beta V segments were observed in productive rearrangements about 87% or about 30% of the time, broadly matching IMGT annotations. The classifier was reported to diagnose cytomegalovirus status with high specificity and sensitivity in both the original cohort and the validation cohort. Some IMGT-functional V segments, including TRBV6-2 and TRBV6-3, could not be told apart with the 87-base-pair reads, so those segments were excluded. Presence/absence analyses assumed roughly uniform sequencing depth across donors, an assumption that may not hold. Three of the identified cytomegalovirus-associated TCR beta chains were confirmed in vitro to be specific for cytomegalovirus antigens. In a later analysis, HLA-associated TCR beta chains showed more clonal expansion and lower generation probabilities than non-associated chains that were equally common. Only TCR beta chains were sequenced in this cohort, and the absence of alpha or paired-chain data limited detectable features. Strong co-occurrence of HLA alleles, especially DR and DQ, made assigning TCR associations to individual alleles difficult.

Trimming removed 4 bases from V and 0 bases from J, leaving 7 bases between the germline ends. Based on the germline V gene, the CDR1 and CDR2 sequences are KGHSH and LQKENI. Inclusive of the bounding cysteine and phenylalanine, the CDR3 is 14 residues long. The entry retains the CDR3 DNA only, 42 bases that are in frame from base 1. The library was made by the immunoSEQ multiplex PCR assay. A mixture of 60 forward primers for TCR Vbeta segments and 13 reverse primers for TCR Jbeta segments was used in the multiplex PCR. Amplification of the CDR3 region of rearranged TCR beta genes was performed with a multiplex PCR assay on genomic DNA. Amplified TCR beta libraries were sequenced as 87-base-pair reads on the Illumina HiSeq System. The original methods were these. A later analysis counted about 80 million unique TCR beta chains across the 640 or so repertoires, and approximately 11 million of these chains were shared by at least two donors. Raw reads were error-corrected and collapsed into unique sequences with a nearest-neighbor algorithm that merged closely related sequences to remove PCR and sequencing errors. Alignment of CDR3 sequences to IMGT reference sequences was used to assign V, D and J gene segments. For a sequence to be retained, a match of at least six nucleotides was required to both a V gene segment and a J gene segment. A rearrangement counted as productive if the CDR3 had no stop codons and remained in frame with V and J, and every other rearrangement counted as non-productive. CDR3 was defined according to IMGT convention as the region running from the second conserved V-encoded cysteine to the conserved J-encoded phenylalanine. The earlier analysis of some 580 of the donors excluded any sequence lacking an unambiguous match to a single V gene segment. In an earlier analysis of several hundred of the donors, V segments were called functional above 56.7% productive rearrangements and were called segregating when the between-donor standard deviation exceeded 5%. A statistical classification framework was built to diagnose cytomegalovirus status from the catalog of TCR beta chain sequences. In a later analysis, TCR nucleotide sequences were compared against IMGT/GENE-DB human TR gene sequences so that V and J genes could be assigned. In a later analysis, CDR3 sequences and most-parsimonious VDJ recombination scenarios were assigned using the TCRdist pipeline. In a later analysis, each TCR beta chain was defined by its CDR3 amino acid sequence together with its V-gene family, and reads lacking a unique V-gene family were excluded. In a later analysis, 450 to 600 highly shared, low-generation-probability nucleotide sequences were removed to address suspected cross-contamination and a sequencing artifact. In a later analysis, a clonal expansion index for each public chain was calculated from normalized within-repertoire ranks of inferred template counts. A later analysis computed generation probabilities with a VDJ recombination model fitted to out-of-frame rearrangements, and checked the results against IGoR. In a later analysis, hypergeometric tests were used to score TCR-TCR, TCR-HLA and TCR-CMV co-occurrence, with a repertoire-size bias correction applied to TCR pairs. In a later analysis, false discovery rates were estimated by permuting HLA or CMV assignments 20 times. In a later analysis, co-occurring TCRs were grouped using DBSCAN, and TCRdist sequence similarity was added for clustering within HLA-allele-positive subsets. Co-occurrence clustering excluded repertoires with fewer than 30,000 or more than 120,000 public chains, plus five with anomalous nucleotide sharing. The table comes from immuneACCESS by way of TCRdb, which keeps in-frame sequences with V and J called. Part of the clones is missing from these tables; in studies checked, under half for an unresolved V gene and the rest for unknown reasons. D and trimming were read from the DNA, whereas the V and J calls and clone size are those reported in that table. The sample table holds 99,000 or so clones, of which around 81% were seen once. In total, the top ten clones hold approximately 4% of the sample.

In total, more than 500 healthy bone marrow donors made up the cohort. All cohort members were sampled while nominally healthy, although unrecorded immune exposures were likely present. The donor tested CMV seropositive and was one of the 289 seropositive cohort members. Each donor provided a peripheral blood sample, and peripheral blood mononuclear cells were used for TCR beta sequencing. Genomic DNA extraction from the blood cell samples was performed with the Qiagen DNeasy Blood Extraction Kit. As regards this clone: What this receptor recognizes is not known. No base-level quality is on record; no much larger clone is a single base apart.

The receptor's source is a female donor in good health and CMV-seropositive. Material for sequencing was PBMCs. This sequence uses TRBV18 and TRBJ2-1; the best D guess is TRBD2, with 6 bases matching. The CDR3 protein is CASSRTTSYNEQFF. The sequenced DNA: TGTGCCAGCTCACGGACTACCTCCTACAATGAGCAGTTCTTC.